A single sample is the source of the 10 T cell receptor beta chains below, sequenced in a study of response to subunit inactivated influenza vaccine (dated by TCRdb to 2017 to 2018). The library was built by means of RT-PCR. TCRdb shows the sequencer as Illumina HiSeq 2500. The public reads were reanalyzed by TCRdb: fastp trimming at Q25, MiXCR alignment, in-frame beta chains only. Every distinct CDR3 protein forms one entry, paired with its most common genes and DNA. The sample has about 800,000 distinct CDR3 sequences on record, around 20% of them singletons. The ten largest make up approximately 10% of the sample. Here the sequenced sample was PBMCs from blood, taken roughly 5 days after vaccination. Receptor source: a man aged 50 to 60 who received an inactivated influenza vaccine. Donor details come from another sample of the same person, matched by shared clones.

The chain uses TRBV5-1 and TRBJ2-2; 7 bases are shared with TRBD1. The CDR3 runs 15 residues. Trimming cost V 0 bases and J 4 bases; bases outside gene matches: 3. Germline values: CDR1 SGHRS, CDR2 YFSETQ. The CDR3 sequence: CASSLGDRTTGELFF. For the CDR3, the DNA is TGCGCCAGCAGCTTGGGGGACAGAACCACCGGGGAGCTGTTTTTT.

This chain joins TRBV6-1 and TRBJ2-3; D ambiguous. The germline gives CDR1 MNHNS, CDR2 SASEGT. V dropped 5 bases and J dropped 0 bases, with 9 bases sitting between them. This CDR3 has 14 residues. CDR3 coding DNA: TGTGCCAGCAGTATCCCATCTAGCACAGATACGCAGTATTTT. Amino acids: CASSIPSSTDTQYF.

There are a few counts of this clonotype. The V and J genes are TRBV5-1 and TRBJ2-5; 8 bases are a match to TRBD1. CDR3 length: 15 residues. V lost 0 bases to trimming and J lost 4 bases; unmatched junction nucleotides: 5. Germline CDR1 is SGHRS and CDR2 is YFSETQ. As DNA, the CDR3 is TGCGCCAGCAGCTTGGGAACAGGGGGAGGAGAGACCCAGTACTTC. Its translation: CASSLGTGGGETQYF.

There are a few counts of this clonotype. This rearrangement joins TRBV7-2 to TRBJ2-1; D gene uncertain. Germline V lookup: CDR1 SGHTA, CDR2 FQGNSA. This CDR3 region has 12 residues. V was cut by 3 bases and J by 10 bases, with 10 bases left in between. The chain's CDR3 is CASSLQRSEQFF. The CDR3 DNA sequence: TGTGCCAGCAGCTTGCAAAGATCAGAGCAGTTCTTC.

At least ten counts were recorded for this clonotype. The gene calls are TRBV20-1 and TRBJ1-5; D perhaps matches TRBD1 (5 bases). Germline-derived CDR1 and CDR2 are DFQATT and SNEGSKA (reference sequence). This CDR3 contains 14 residues. V was pared by 6 bases and J by 3 bases, with 15 bases between. The CDR3, as DNA: TGCAGTGCCAAGCGCGACAGTGACAATCAGCCCCAGCATTTT. Protein: CSAKRDSDNQPQHF.

There are many counts of this clonotype. The genes are TRBV20-1 and TRBJ2-2; D is uncertain. The germline V gene has CDR1 DFQATT and CDR2 SNEGSKA (reference sequence). Trimming took off 3 bases at V and 4 bases at J, with 9 bases between the two ends. The CDR3 covers 13 residues. The CDR3 protein is CSASEVVTGELFF. The CDR3 DNA reads TGCAGTGCTAGTGAGGTGGTCACCGGGGAGCTGTTTTTT.

This clonotype has more than one count but fewer than ten. V usage is TRBV27 and J usage is TRBJ2-1; D unclear. CDR3 length equals 16 residues. Germline CDR1 is MNHEY and CDR2 is SMNVEV (reference sequence). Trimming took 3 bases from V and 0 from J, leaving 12 bases between them. CDR3 residues: CASSFSRKSSYNEQFF. DNA of the CDR3: TGTGCCAGCAGTTTCTCTAGAAAGAGCTCCTACAATGAGCAGTTCTTC.

Concerning this clonotype itself: This may be a read error, as it is one base from a much larger clone. The gene calls are TRBV4-3 and TRBJ2-2; 8 nucleotides match TRBD2. Germline assignment: CDR1 LGHNA and CDR2 YSLEER. The CDR3 sequence is 15 residues long. The CDR3 nucleotides are TGCGCCAGCGGCCAGTTAGCGGGGCGAACCGGGGAGCTGTTTTTT. This translates into CASGQLAGRTGELFF.

DNA of the CDR3: TGTGCCAGCAGCTTAGCTGGGGGGAGTGAAGCTTTCTTT. This codes for CASSLAGGSEAFF. V is TRBV7-2 and J is TRBJ1-1, with D perhaps TRBD1 (5 bases). The CDR3 is 13 amino acids. Between the trimmed V and J ends, which lost 0 bases and 7 bases, there was a span of 9 bases. Germline V lookup: CDR1 SGHTA, CDR2 FQGNSA.

This rearrangement joins TRBV7-9 to TRBJ1-2; the D gene is possibly TRBD1 (6 bases). Germline assignment: CDR1 SEHNR and CDR2 FQNEAQ (reference sequence). With 6 bases removed from V and 2 bases from J, the gap between germline ends came to 13 bases. The CDR3 consists of 14 residues. CDR3 sequence reads: CASRDGGANYGYTF. Written as DNA, the CDR3 is TGTGCCAGCAGGGATGGGGGCGCCAACTATGGCTACACCTTC.